What follows are 3 T cell receptor beta chains derived from one specimen sequenced in a study of OX40 agonist ivuxolimab in advanced cancers. The data were produced by immunoSEQ multiplex PCR, yet TCRdb's version contains in-frame clones alone and is incomplete. The data hold about 25,000 clones, with around 73% observed a single time. This specimen consisted of CD4+ or CD8+ T cells sorted from blood, obtained in a trial of the OX40 agonist ivuxolimab. The receptor source for this set is an adult with an advanced solid tumor such as melanoma, head and neck, liver or kidney cancer.

This sequence joins TRBV7-2 and TRBJ2-5; D ambiguous. There are 11 residues in the CDR3. V was pared by 7 bases and J by 6 bases, with 9 bases between. Germline V gene lookup returns CDR1 SGHTA and CDR2 FQGNSA. The CDR3 region is CASTGLKTQYF. The CDR3 DNA reads as TGTGCCAGCACCGGATTGAAGACCCAGTACTTC.

The J gene is TRBJ2-7, the V gene TRBV5-1; no definite D call. V lost 0 bases to trimming and J lost 1 base, with 11 bases between them. Germline V CDR1 and CDR2: SGHRS, YFSETQ. CDR3 length: 15 residues. CDR3 region: CASSLDGGRSYEQYF. As DNA, the CDR3 is TGCGCCAGCAGCTTGGACGGCGGAAGGTCCTACGAGCAGTACTTC.

This clone was found a few times. The rearrangement joins TRBV19 to TRBJ2-3, with 12 bases that match TRBD2. Germline trimming cut 2 bases from V and 6 bases from J; bases unmatched to any gene: 6. Germline assignment: CDR1 LNHDA and CDR2 SQIVND (reference sequence). This CDR3 comprises 16 residues. CDR3: CASSIKTSGGPDTQYF. DNA for the CDR3: TGTGCCAGTAGTATAAAGACTAGCGGGGGCCCCGATACGCAGTATTTT. Together with reference TRBV19 and TRBJ2-3, the CDR3 gives the full variable domain: DGGITQSPKYLFRKEGQNVTLSCEQNLNHDAMYWYRQDPGQGLRLIYYSQIVNDFQKGDIAEGYSVSREKKESFPLTVTSAQKNPTAFYLCASSIKTSGGPDTQYFGPGTRLTVL.